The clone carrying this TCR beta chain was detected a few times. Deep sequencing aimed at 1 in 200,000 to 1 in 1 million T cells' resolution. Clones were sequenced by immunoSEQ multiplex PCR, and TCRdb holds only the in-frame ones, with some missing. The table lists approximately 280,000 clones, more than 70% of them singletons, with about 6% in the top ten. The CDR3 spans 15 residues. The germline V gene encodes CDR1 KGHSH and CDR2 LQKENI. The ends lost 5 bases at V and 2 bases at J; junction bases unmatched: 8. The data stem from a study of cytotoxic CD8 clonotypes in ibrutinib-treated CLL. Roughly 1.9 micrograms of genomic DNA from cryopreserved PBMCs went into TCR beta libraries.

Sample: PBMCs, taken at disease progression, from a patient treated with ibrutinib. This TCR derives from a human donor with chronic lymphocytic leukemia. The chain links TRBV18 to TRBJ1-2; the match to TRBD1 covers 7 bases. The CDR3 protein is CASSSLGGANYGYTF. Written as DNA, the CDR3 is TGTGCCAGCTCATCCTTAGGGGGCGCCAACTATGGCTACACCTTC.